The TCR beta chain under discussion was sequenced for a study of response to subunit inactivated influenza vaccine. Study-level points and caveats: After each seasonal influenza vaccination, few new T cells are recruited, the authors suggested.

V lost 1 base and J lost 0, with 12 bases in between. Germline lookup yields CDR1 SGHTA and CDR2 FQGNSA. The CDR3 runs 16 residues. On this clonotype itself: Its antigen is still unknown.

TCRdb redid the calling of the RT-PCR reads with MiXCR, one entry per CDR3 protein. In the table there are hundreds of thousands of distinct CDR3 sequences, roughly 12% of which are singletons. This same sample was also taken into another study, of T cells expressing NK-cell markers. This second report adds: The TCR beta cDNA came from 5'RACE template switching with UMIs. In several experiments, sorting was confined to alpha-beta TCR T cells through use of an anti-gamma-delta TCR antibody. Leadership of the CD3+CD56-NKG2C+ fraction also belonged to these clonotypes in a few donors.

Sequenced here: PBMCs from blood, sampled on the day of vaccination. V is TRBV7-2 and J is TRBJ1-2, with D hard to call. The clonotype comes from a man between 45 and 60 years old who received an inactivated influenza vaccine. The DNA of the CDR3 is TGTGCCAGCAGCTTAGGACCGGCTGTCGCTAACTATGGCTACACCTTC. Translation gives CASSLGPAVANYGYTF.